This T cell receptor (beta chain) was sequenced for a study of T cells in Graves' hyperthyroidism and ophthalmopathy. The wider study: Peripheral blood specimens were obtained at initial diagnosis, prior to any treatment. General study results and limits: In simple terms, a model built on 13 V-J features told ophthalmopathy apart from stable hyperthyroidism.

Losses at the gene ends were 3 bases for V and 4 bases for J; bases not matched to a gene: 4. Germline V gene sequence: CDR1 LNHNV, CDR2 YYDKDF (reference sequence). CDR3 size: 15 residues. Researchers defined stable Graves' hyperthyroidism as no ophthalmopathy progression within 18 months. TCR beta CDR3 regions were amplified from RNA transcripts. RT-PCR in the first round (using the HTBI primer set) targeted the TCR CDR3. A single record per CDR3 protein comes from TCRdb applying MiXCR to the multiplex PCR reads. The table includes around 600,000 distinct CDR3 sequences, 15% to 18% detected once. As concerns this clonotype: Its target is not known.

V and J are TRBV15 and TRBJ2-3; 10 nucleotides align to TRBD2. This clonotype originated in a woman in her thirties with Graves' hyperthyroidism. Material: blood. For the CDR3, the DNA is TGTGCCACCAGCAGGCCTAGCGGGAGTGCAGATACGCAGTATTTT. This translates into CATSRPSGSADTQYF.